This T cell receptor (beta chain) is from a study of lymphopenia after photon versus proton radiotherapy. Trimming removed 0 bases at V and 6 bases at J, with 13 bases between. This CDR3 is built from 14 residues. Germline V CDR1 and CDR2: SGHRS, YFSETQ. This clone has a single count. Its antigen is undetermined. The protocol was immunoSEQ multiplex PCR, while the TCRdb copy is restricted to in-frame clones and leaves out a portion. The data contain some 25,000 clones, about 92% of them seen just once; the ten biggest clones take up about 0.81%. Study-wide findings and caveats: A bigger post-nadir fall in TCR diversity correlated inversely with survival time in deceased patients.

Sample: peripheral blood, taken from a patient treated with photon-based radiotherapy. This rearrangement joins TRBV5-1 to TRBJ2-7, with D possibly being TRBD1 or TRBD2 (5 bases each). The sequence derives from a woman between 50 and 59 years old with cholangiocarcinoma. In DNA, the CDR3 is TGCGCCAGCAGCTTGGGGGGGACCCGGGCCGAGCAGTACTTC. Translating gives CASSLGGTRAEQYF.